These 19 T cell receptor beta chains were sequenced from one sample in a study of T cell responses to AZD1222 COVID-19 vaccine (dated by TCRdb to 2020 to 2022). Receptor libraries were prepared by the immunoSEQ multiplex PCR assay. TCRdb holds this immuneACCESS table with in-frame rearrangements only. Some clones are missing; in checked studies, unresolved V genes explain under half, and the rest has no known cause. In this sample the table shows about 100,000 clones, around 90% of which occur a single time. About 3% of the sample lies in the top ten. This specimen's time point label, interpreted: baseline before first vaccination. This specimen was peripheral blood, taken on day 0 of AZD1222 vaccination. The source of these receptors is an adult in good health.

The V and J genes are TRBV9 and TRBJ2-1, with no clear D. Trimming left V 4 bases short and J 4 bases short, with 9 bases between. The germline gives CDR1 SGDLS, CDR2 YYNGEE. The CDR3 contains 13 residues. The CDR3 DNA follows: TGTGCCAGCAGCACAGACGCGTACAATGAGCAGTTCTTC. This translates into CASSTDAYNEQFF. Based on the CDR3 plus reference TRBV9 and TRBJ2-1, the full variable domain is DSGVTQTPKHLITATGQRVTLRCSPRSGDLSVYWYQQSLDQGLQFLIQYYNGEERAKGNILERFSAQQFPDLHSELNLSSLELGDSALYFCASSTDAYNEQFFGPGTRLTVL.

In nucleotides, the CDR3 is TGTGCCAGCGGCTCAGAGCGATTCTATGGCTACACCTTC. The encoded protein is CASGSERFYGYTF. The V and J genes are TRBV28 and TRBJ1-2; D is ambiguous. Germline-derived CDR1 and CDR2 are MDHEN and SYDVKM. Trimming took off 8 bases at V and 4 bases at J, with 14 bases between the two ends. The CDR3 has 13 residues.

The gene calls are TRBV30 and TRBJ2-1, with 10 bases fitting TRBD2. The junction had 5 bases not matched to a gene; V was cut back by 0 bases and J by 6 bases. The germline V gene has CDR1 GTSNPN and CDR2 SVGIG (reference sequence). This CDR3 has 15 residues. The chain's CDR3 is CAWSVAGGTGNEQFF. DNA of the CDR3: TGTGCCTGGAGTGTAGCGGGGGGGACCGGCAATGAGCAGTTCTTC.

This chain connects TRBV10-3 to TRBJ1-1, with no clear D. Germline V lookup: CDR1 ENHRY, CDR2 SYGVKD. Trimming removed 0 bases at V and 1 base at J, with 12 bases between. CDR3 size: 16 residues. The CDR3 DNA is TGTGCCATCAGTGAGTCCGAACGTGGTGCGAACACTGAAGCTTTCTTT. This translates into CAISESERGANTEAFF.

In DNA, the CDR3 is TGTGCCAGCAGTGAACCCGGACGGGGGGCCGACACAGATACGCAGTATTTT. This gives the protein CASSEPGRGADTDTQYF. The chain carries TRBV25-1 and TRBJ2-3; D is possibly TRBD2 (7 bases). V was trimmed by 2 bases and J by 2 bases, leaving 17 bases between them. CDR3 length equals 17 residues. CDR1 and CDR2 (germline): MGHDK, SYGVNS.

In DNA form, the CDR3 reads TGTGCCAGCAGTAACAGGGGGGCTATCTCCTACGAGCAGTACGTC. It translates to CASSNRGAISYEQYV. V and J are TRBV2 and TRBJ2-7, with 8 nucleotides matching TRBD1. V gave up 5 bases and J gave up 0 bases; unmatched junction bases: 6. There are 15 residues in the CDR3. Germline V CDR1 and CDR2: SNHLY, FYNNEI.

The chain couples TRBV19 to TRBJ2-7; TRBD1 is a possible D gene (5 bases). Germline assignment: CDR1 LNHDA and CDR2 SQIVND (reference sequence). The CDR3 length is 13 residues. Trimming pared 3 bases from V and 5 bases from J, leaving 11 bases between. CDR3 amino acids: CASSIQGFHEQYF. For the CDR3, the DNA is TGTGCCAGTAGTATTCAGGGTTTCCACGAGCAGTACTTC.

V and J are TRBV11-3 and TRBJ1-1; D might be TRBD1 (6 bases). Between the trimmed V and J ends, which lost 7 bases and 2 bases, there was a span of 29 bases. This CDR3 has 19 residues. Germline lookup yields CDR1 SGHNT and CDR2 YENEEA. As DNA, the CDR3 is TGTGCCAGCAACTCCTTTATCGTAACAGGGACCAAGAAAAACACTGAAGCTTTCTTT. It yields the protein CASNSFIVTGTKKNTEAFF.

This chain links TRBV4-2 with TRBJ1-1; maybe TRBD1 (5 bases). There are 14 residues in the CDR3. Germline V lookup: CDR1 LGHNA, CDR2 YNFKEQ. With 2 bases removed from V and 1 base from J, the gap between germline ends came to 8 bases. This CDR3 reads CASSQPDRNTEAFF. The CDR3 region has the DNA TGTGCCAGCAGCCAACCAGACAGGAACACTGAAGCTTTCTTT.

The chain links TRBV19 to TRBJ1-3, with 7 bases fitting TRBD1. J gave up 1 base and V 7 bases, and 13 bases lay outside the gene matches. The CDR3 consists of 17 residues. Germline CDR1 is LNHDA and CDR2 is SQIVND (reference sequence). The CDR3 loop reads CASISARDRDSGNTIYF. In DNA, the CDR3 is TGTGCCAGTATCTCCGCCAGGGACAGAGATTCTGGAAACACCATATATTTT.

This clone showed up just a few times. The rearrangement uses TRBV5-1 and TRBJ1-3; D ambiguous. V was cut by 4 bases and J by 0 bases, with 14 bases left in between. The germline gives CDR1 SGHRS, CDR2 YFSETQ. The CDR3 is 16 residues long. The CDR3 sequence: CASSLAGSNSGNTIYF. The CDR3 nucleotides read TGCGCCAGCAGCCTGGCGGGCAGCAACTCTGGAAACACCATATATTTT.

CDR3 DNA: TGTGCCAGCAGCCCGCGGATAGCGGGGGGGGCTGAAGATACGCAGTATTTT. Protein: CASSPRIAGGAEDTQYF. V gene TRBV7-3 combines with J gene TRBJ2-3, with TRBD2 matching 11 bases. Looked up from germline, CDR1 is SGHTA and CDR2 is FQGTGA. This CDR3 spans 17 amino acids. After removal of 5 bases from V and 5 bases from J, the junction contained 12 bases not matched to a gene. The whole variable domain, filled in from reference TRBV7-3 and TRBJ2-3, reads GAGVSQTPSNKVTEKGKYVELRCDPISGHTALYWYRQSLGQGPEFLIYFQGTGAADDSGLPNDRFFAVRPEGSVSTLKIQRTERGDSAVYLCASSPRIAGGAEDTQYFGPGTRLTVL.

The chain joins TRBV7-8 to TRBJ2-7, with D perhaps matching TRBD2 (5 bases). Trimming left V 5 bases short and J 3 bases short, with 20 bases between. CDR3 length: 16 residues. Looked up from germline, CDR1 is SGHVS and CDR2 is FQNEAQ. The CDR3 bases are TGTGCCAGCAGCCCAGAATATGAGGGTCGCCTCTACGAGCAGTACGTC. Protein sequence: CASSPEYEGRLYEQYV.

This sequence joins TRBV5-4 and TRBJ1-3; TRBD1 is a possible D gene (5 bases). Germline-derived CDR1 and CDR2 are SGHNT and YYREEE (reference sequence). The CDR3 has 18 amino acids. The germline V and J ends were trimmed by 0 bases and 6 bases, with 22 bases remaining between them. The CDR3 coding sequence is TGTGCCAGCAGCTTGGGGGTCGGGACCGCGACTTCACAAAACACCATATATTTT. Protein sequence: CASSLGVGTATSQNTIYF.

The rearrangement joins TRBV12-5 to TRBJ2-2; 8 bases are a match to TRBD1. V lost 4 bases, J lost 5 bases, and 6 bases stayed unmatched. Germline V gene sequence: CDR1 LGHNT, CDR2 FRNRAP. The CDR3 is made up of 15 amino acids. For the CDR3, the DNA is TGTGCTAGTGGTTCAAGACAGGGGATAACCGGGGAGCTGTTTTTT. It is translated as CASGSRQGITGELFF.

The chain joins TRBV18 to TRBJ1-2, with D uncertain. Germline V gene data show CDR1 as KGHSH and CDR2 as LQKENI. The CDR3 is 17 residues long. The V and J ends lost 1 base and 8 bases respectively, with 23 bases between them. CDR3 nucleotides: TGTGCCAGCTCACCACGATCCATAATCGCAGATCCATCGGGCTACACCTTC. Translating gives CASSPRSIIADPSGYTF.

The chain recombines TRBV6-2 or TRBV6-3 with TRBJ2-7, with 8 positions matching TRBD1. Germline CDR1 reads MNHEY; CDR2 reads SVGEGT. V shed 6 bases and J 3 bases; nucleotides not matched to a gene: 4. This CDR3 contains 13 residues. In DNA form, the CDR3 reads TGTGCCAGCAGCTGGACAGGGATCTACGAGCAGTACGTC. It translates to CASSWTGIYEQYV.

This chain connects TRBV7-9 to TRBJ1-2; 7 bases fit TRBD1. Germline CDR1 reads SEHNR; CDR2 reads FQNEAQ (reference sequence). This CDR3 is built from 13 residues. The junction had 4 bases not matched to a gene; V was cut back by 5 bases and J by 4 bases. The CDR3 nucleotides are TGTGCCAGCAGCCGGGACAGCCTCTATGGCTACACCTTC. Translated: CASSRDSLYGYTF. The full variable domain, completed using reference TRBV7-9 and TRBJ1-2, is DTGVSQNPRHKITKRGQNVTFRCDPISEHNRLYWYRQTLGQGPEFLTYFQNEAQLEKSRLLSDRFSAERPKGSFSTLEIQRTEQGDSAMYLCASSRDSLYGYTFGSGTRLTVV.

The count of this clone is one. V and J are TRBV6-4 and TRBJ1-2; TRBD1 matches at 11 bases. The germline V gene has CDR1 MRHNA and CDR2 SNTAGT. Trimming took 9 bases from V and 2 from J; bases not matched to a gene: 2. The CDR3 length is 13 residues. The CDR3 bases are TGTGCCAGGGGACAGGGGGGAAACTATGGCTACACCTTC. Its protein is CARGQGGNYGYTF.